Below, one T cell receptor beta chain is given with its context. Its antigen is unknown. Qualities for individual bases were not recorded, and no much larger clone is one base off. This sample stems from a study of technical replicates of blood from a few donors (dated by TCRdb to 2016 to 2017). The library was prepared using the immunoSEQ multiplex PCR assay. TCRdb obtained this table from immuneACCESS and retained in-frame rearrangements with V and J assigned. These tables miss some clones; where compared with another copy, unresolved V genes account for less than half of the shortfall, and the remainder is unexplained. This sample holds about 70,000 clones; 85% to 95% were observed only once. The ten largest clones add up to roughly 0.24% of the sample. As encoded in the germline V gene, CDR1 is KGHSH while CDR2 is LQKENI. V is shortened by 2 bases, J by 2 bases, and the region joining them spans 13 bases. The CDR3 holds 15 amino acids from the cysteine to the phenylalanine. Only the CDR3 portion is preserved as DNA: 45 bases, with reading frame beginning at the first base.

The sequence came from a human donor in good health. The rearrangement joined TRBV18 to TRBJ2-7; TRBD2 is a possible D gene, resting on 5 matching bases. Material for sequencing was T cells isolated from PBMCs. The bases are TGTGCCAGCTCACCATTGAGGGCTTCGACCTACGAGCAGTACTTC. Protein translation: CASSPLRASTYEQYF.